This TCR beta chain comes out of a study of T cell responses to AZD1222 COVID-19 vaccine. Repertoires were generated with immunoSEQ multiplex PCR, while TCRdb's copy carries only in-frame clones and drops some. The sample records around 70,000 clones, around nine tenths being singletons. The source is an adult who received the MenACWY meningococcal vaccine as a control. Here the sequenced sample was peripheral blood, taken 28 days after the second dose of the MenACWY control vaccine.

The CDR3 spells CASGTGANQPQHF. CDR3 coding DNA: TGTGCCAGCGGAACCGGGGCCAATCAGCCCCAGCATTTT. The V and J genes are TRBV5-6 and TRBJ1-5; maybe TRBD1 (5 bases). V lost 7 bases, J lost 3 bases, and 11 bases lay in between. The CDR3 covers 13 residues. CDR1 and CDR2 (germline): SGHDT, YYEEEE. The whole variable domain, filled in from reference TRBV5-6 and TRBJ1-5, reads DAGVTQSPTHLIKTRGQQVTLRCSPKSGHDTVSWYQQALGQGPQFIFQYYEEEERQRGNFPDRFSGHQFPNYSSELNVNALLLGDSALYLCASGTGANQPQHFGDGTRLSIL.